This T cell receptor beta chain was profiled in a study of CD8+CD57+ T cells in acquired aplastic anemia. Study-wide background: Recorded DNA amounts for sorted CD4+ and CD8+ cells had an average of approximately 3 ug. Healthy donors gave 11 million or so reads on average for CD4+ cells.

Whole-study results and caveats: In common between the patients and the controls were some 28 CD8+ CDR3 sequences.

The use of genomic DNA as template underpinned the TCR beta VDJ and CDR3 profiling. TCRdb ran MiXCR on the reads and lists one entry per CDR3 protein. The top ten hold around 32% of the sample, which has around 190,000 distinct CDR3 sequences, over 60% seen once. On this clonotype itself: Its matching antigen is unknown.

Looked up from germline, CDR1 is SEHNR and CDR2 is FQNEAQ (reference sequence). This CDR3 has 9 residues. Trimming took off 5 bases at V and 10 bases at J, with 5 bases between the two ends. This receptor was identified in a human donor in good health. The chain links TRBV7-9 to TRBJ2-5; possibly TRBD2 for D (5 bases). Sequencing was carried out using sorted CD4+, CD8+, or CD8+CD57+ T cells (not recorded which) from PBMCs. The DNA for the CDR3 is TGTGCCAGCAGCCGGGACCAGTACTTC. The encoded protein is CASSRDQYF.